This T cell receptor (beta chain) derives from a study of blood T cell repertoires in COVID-19. Study information: Acute-phase and convalescent COVID-19 samples originated in the United States, Italy and Spain. PBMCs, B-cell-depleted T cells, or T cells provided the cDNA or gDNA that made up the material.

V lost 8 bases, J lost 2 bases, and 11 bases lay in between. Germline CDR1 and CDR2: MRHNA and SNTAGT. CDR3 size: 13 residues. Study processing details: Estimates of nucleated cell counts were drawn from the amplification of reference gene primers. Data came from immunoSEQ multiplex PCR; TCRdb stores just in-frame clones and leaves some out. The DNA gave D and trimming, while V, J and clone size come from that table. Of more than 140,000 clones in the sample, around 80% were seen once. This clonotype was obtained from a woman aged 50 to 60 in a cohort sampled during active or convalescent COVID-19. V and J are TRBV6-4 and TRBJ2-3; D might be TRBD2 (5 bases). Source material: peripheral blood. Here the CDR3 reads CASSEGATDTQYF. In nucleotides, the CDR3 is TGTGCCAGCTCTGAGGGCGCCACAGATACGCAGTATTTT.